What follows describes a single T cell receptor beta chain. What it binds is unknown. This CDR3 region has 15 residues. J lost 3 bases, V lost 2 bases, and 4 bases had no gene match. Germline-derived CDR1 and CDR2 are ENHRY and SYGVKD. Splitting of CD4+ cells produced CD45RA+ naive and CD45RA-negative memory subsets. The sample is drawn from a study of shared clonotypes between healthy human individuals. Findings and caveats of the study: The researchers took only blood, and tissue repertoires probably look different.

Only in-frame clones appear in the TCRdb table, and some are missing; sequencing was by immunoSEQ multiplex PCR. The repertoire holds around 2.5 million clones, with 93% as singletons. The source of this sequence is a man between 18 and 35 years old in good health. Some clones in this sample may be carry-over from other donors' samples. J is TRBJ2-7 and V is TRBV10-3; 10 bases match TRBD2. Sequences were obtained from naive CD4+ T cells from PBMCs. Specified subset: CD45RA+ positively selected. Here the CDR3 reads CAISEAVAGGYEQYF. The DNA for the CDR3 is TGTGCCATCAGTGAGGCGGTAGCGGGAGGCTACGAGCAGTACTTC.